These T cell receptor beta chains were read from a single sample in a study of T cell changes during pregnancy in multiple sclerosis. Produced via immunoSEQ multiplex PCR; TCRdb's table is partial and in-frame only. The sample comprises more than 35,000 clones, 92% of which are singletons, and over 0.75% rests with the top ten. Source: CD4+ T cells from peripheral blood mononuclear cells, taken in the third trimester of pregnancy. These receptors were collected from a female donor with multiple sclerosis, enrolled in a pregnancy study. Each CDR3 is given with its conserved first and last residue. Fields, in order: D gene, CDR3 length, V gene, clone size, J gene, CDR3 DNA, CDR3 protein. D genes are given only for firm matches. Not all rows give a size; the values are once, few, many and, for expanded clones, a class.

d_call: TRBD2; cdr3_length: 19; v_call: TRBV10-2; clone_size: .; j_call: TRBJ2-7; cdr3_nt: TGCGCCAGCAGTGAGGACGGACTAGCGGGAGAGGGGATCTCCTACGAGCAGTACTTC; cdr3_aa: CASSEDGLAGEGISYEQYF
d_call: .; cdr3_length: 15; v_call: TRBV6-5; clone_size: .; j_call: TRBJ1-5; cdr3_nt: TGTGCCAGCAGTTACTCCCAGGGAAACAATCAGCCCCAGCATTTT; cdr3_aa: CASSYSQGNNQPQHF
d_call: .; cdr3_length: 13; v_call: TRBV5-6; clone_size: .; j_call: TRBJ1-2; cdr3_nt: TGTGCCAGCAGCCCAACAGGGTCGGGTGGCTACACCTTC; cdr3_aa: CASSPTGSGGYTF
d_call: .; cdr3_length: 16; v_call: TRBV5-6; clone_size: .; j_call: TRBJ2-4; cdr3_nt: TGTGCCAGCAGCTCACTTCGCACCCTAGCCAAAAACATTCAGTACTTC; cdr3_aa: CASSSLRTLAKNIQYF
d_call: .; cdr3_length: 15; v_call: TRBV7-9; clone_size: .; j_call: TRBJ1-2; cdr3_nt: TGTGCCAGCAGCTTCTTGCAGGGGCACGACTATGGCTACACCTTC; cdr3_aa: CASSFLQGHDYGYTF
d_call: TRBD2; cdr3_length: 17; v_call: TRBV5-1; clone_size: .; j_call: TRBJ2-7; cdr3_nt: TGCGCCAGCAGCTTGGGGGGGACTAGCGGAGCTTCCTACGAGCAGTACTTC; cdr3_aa: CASSLGGTSGASYEQYF
d_call: TRBD2; cdr3_length: 16; v_call: TRBV9; clone_size: .; j_call: TRBJ2-2; cdr3_nt: TGTGCCAGCAGCCCATGGACTAGCGGATACACCGGGGAGCTGTTTTTT; cdr3_aa: CASSPWTSGYTGELFF
d_call: .; cdr3_length: 16; v_call: TRBV6-6; clone_size: .; j_call: TRBJ1-2; cdr3_nt: TGTGCCAGCAGTAGTACCGGGACAAATACAAACTATGGCTACACCTTC; cdr3_aa: CASSSTGTNTNYGYTF
d_call: .; cdr3_length: 15; v_call: TRBV7-9; clone_size: .; j_call: TRBJ1-5; cdr3_nt: TGTGCCAGCAGCCCGGGGACACTTAGCAATCAGCCCCAGCATTTT; cdr3_aa: CASSPGTLSNQPQHF
d_call: .; cdr3_length: 18; v_call: TRBV7-2; clone_size: .; j_call: TRBJ1-4; cdr3_nt: TGTGCCAGCAGCTTAGTAACAGTGAGGACAGCAACTAATGAAAAACTGTTTTTT; cdr3_aa: CASSLVTVRTATNEKLFF
d_call: .; cdr3_length: 15; v_call: TRBV19; clone_size: .; j_call: TRBJ2-1; cdr3_nt: TGTGCCAGTAGTAGGCTAGCGAGCTCCTACAATGAGCAGTTCTTC; cdr3_aa: CASSRLASSYNEQFF
d_call: .; cdr3_length: 14; v_call: TRBV6-1; clone_size: .; j_call: TRBJ2-5; cdr3_nt: TGTGCCAGCAGTGAAGCGCTGGCAGGGGAGACCCAGTACTTC; cdr3_aa: CASSEALAGETQYF
d_call: .; cdr3_length: 14; v_call: TRBV10-2; clone_size: .; j_call: TRBJ1-3; cdr3_nt: TGCGCCAGCAAGGAGTCGAGCTCTGGAAACACCATATATTTT; cdr3_aa: CASKESSSGNTIYF
d_call: .; cdr3_length: 15; v_call: TRBV5-1; clone_size: .; j_call: TRBJ2-2; cdr3_nt: TGCGCCAGCAGCTTGGCAGGGTATGGCACCGGGGAGCTGTTTTTT; cdr3_aa: CASSLAGYGTGELFF
d_call: TRBD1; cdr3_length: 15; v_call: TRBV28; clone_size: once; j_call: TRBJ2-3; cdr3_nt: TGTGCCAGCCCCCCCCCGGACAGGGACACAGATACGCAGTATTTT; cdr3_aa: CASPPPDRDTDTQYF
d_call: .; cdr3_length: 16; v_call: TRBV5-6; clone_size: .; j_call: TRBJ2-5; cdr3_nt: TGTGCCAGCAGCTTGGCCTTAGGCAGGGGGGAAGAAGAGCAGTACTTC; cdr3_aa: CASSLALGRGEEEQYF
d_call: TRBD1; cdr3_length: 15; v_call: TRBV5-4; clone_size: once; j_call: TRBJ2-7; cdr3_nt: TGTGCCAGCAGCTTAGCCGGGACAGCGTCCTACGAGCAGTACTTC; cdr3_aa: CASSLAGTASYEQYF
d_call: TRBD2; cdr3_length: 18; v_call: TRBV4-2; clone_size: .; j_call: TRBJ2-7; cdr3_nt: TGTGCCAGCAGCCAAGGCCCGCCTAGACTAGCGGAGGCCTACGAGCAGTACTTC; cdr3_aa: CASSQGPPRLAEAYEQYF
d_call: TRBD1; cdr3_length: 16; v_call: TRBV5-1; clone_size: .; j_call: TRBJ2-3; cdr3_nt: TGCGCCAGCAGCTTCTCCGGGACAGGGAGCACAGATACGCAGTATTTT; cdr3_aa: CASSFSGTGSTDTQYF
d_call: TRBD1; cdr3_length: 16; v_call: TRBV6-1; clone_size: .; j_call: TRBJ1-5; cdr3_nt: TGTGCCAGCAGTGAACAGGGGGCGATCCCCACTCAGCCCCAGCATTTT; cdr3_aa: CASSEQGAIPTQPQHF
d_call: TRBD1; cdr3_length: 12; v_call: TRBV6-6; clone_size: .; j_call: TRBJ1-1; cdr3_nt: TGTGCCAGCAGTACAGGGGGAACTGAAGCTTTCTTT; cdr3_aa: CASSTGGTEAFF
d_call: .; cdr3_length: 17; v_call: TRBV6-1; clone_size: .; j_call: TRBJ1-3; cdr3_nt: TGTGCCAGCAGTGAGGAGGAATCCGGACTCTCTGGAAACACCATATATTTT; cdr3_aa: CASSEEESGLSGNTIYF
d_call: .; cdr3_length: 13; v_call: TRBV29-1; clone_size: .; j_call: TRBJ2-5; cdr3_nt: TGCAGCGTTGTTTCGGCAGGGAAAGAGACCCAGTACTTC; cdr3_aa: CSVVSAGKETQYF
d_call: TRBD2; cdr3_length: 15; v_call: TRBV6-5; clone_size: .; j_call: TRBJ2-7; cdr3_nt: TGTGCCAGCAGTTACTGGGGGGGTGCGGGATACGAGCAGTACTTC; cdr3_aa: CASSYWGGAGYEQYF
d_call: TRBD1; cdr3_length: 15; v_call: TRBV2; clone_size: .; j_call: TRBJ1-1; cdr3_nt: TGTGCCAGCAGTGAAGACAGGGGGCTGAACACTGAAGCTTTCTTT; cdr3_aa: CASSEDRGLNTEAFF
d_call: .; cdr3_length: 15; v_call: TRBV6-1; clone_size: .; j_call: TRBJ1-3; cdr3_nt: TGTGCCAGCAGGGAGACAGACGAGTCTGGAAACACCATATATTTT; cdr3_aa: CASRETDESGNTIYF
d_call: .; cdr3_length: 15; v_call: TRBV2; clone_size: .; j_call: TRBJ1-5; cdr3_nt: TGTGCCAGCAGGAAACAGGGAAACGTGAATCAGCCCCAGCATTTT; cdr3_aa: CASRKQGNVNQPQHF
d_call: .; cdr3_length: 13; v_call: TRBV19; clone_size: .; j_call: TRBJ2-2; cdr3_nt: TGTGCCAGTAGTATCAACTACGACGGGGAGCTGTTTTTT; cdr3_aa: CASSINYDGELFF
d_call: TRBD2; cdr3_length: 16; v_call: TRBV5-1; clone_size: .; j_call: TRBJ2-5; cdr3_nt: TGCGCCAGCAGCAGGCGACTAGCGGGAGGGCAAGAGACCCAGTACTTC; cdr3_aa: CASSRRLAGGQETQYF
d_call: .; cdr3_length: 16; v_call: TRBV19; clone_size: .; j_call: TRBJ1-3; cdr3_nt: TGTGCCAGTAGTATTGGAGGGCAGATCCTCGGAAACACCATATATTTT; cdr3_aa: CASSIGGQILGNTIYF
d_call: TRBD2; cdr3_length: 15; v_call: TRBV29-1; clone_size: .; j_call: TRBJ2-2; cdr3_nt: TGCAGCGTTGAGATTCCGGGACTACCCACCGGGGAGCTGTTTTTT; cdr3_aa: CSVEIPGLPTGELFF
d_call: .; cdr3_length: 16; v_call: TRBV5-6; clone_size: .; j_call: TRBJ1-6; cdr3_nt: TGTGCCAGCAGCTCGTATAAAACAGGGAAGAATTCACCCCTCCACTTT; cdr3_aa: CASSSYKTGKNSPLHF
d_call: .; cdr3_length: 13; v_call: TRBV18; clone_size: .; j_call: TRBJ1-4; cdr3_nt: TGTGCCACCGCGGGGGGGCTGGGTGAAAAACTGTTTTTT; cdr3_aa: CATAGGLGEKLFF
d_call: .; cdr3_length: 17; v_call: TRBV18; clone_size: .; j_call: TRBJ1-2; cdr3_nt: TGTGCCAGCTCACCCGCTCCTCCTCAATTTCAGGTCTATGGCTACACCTTC; cdr3_aa: CASSPAPPQFQVYGYTF
d_call: TRBD1; cdr3_length: 20; v_call: TRBV4-3; clone_size: .; j_call: TRBJ1-3; cdr3_nt: TGCGCCAGCAGCCAGGACCTTACCGGGACAGGGGGTATGGGTGGAAACACCATATATTTT; cdr3_aa: CASSQDLTGTGGMGGNTIYF
d_call: TRBD1; cdr3_length: 14; v_call: TRBV7-3; clone_size: .; j_call: TRBJ2-1; cdr3_nt: TGTGCCACCAAAAGACAGGGGGTAGTAAATGAGCAGTTCTTC; cdr3_aa: CATKRQGVVNEQFF
d_call: TRBD1; cdr3_length: 15; v_call: TRBV2; clone_size: .; j_call: TRBJ1-1; cdr3_nt: TGTGCCAGCAGGGCAAACGACAGGGTGAACACTGAAGCTTTCTTT; cdr3_aa: CASRANDRVNTEAFF
d_call: .; cdr3_length: 15; v_call: TRBV5-1; clone_size: .; j_call: TRBJ2-2; cdr3_nt: TGCGCCAGCAGCCTGAGGGCAGGGGACGCCGGGGAGCTGTTTTTT; cdr3_aa: CASSLRAGDAGELFF
d_call: .; cdr3_length: 14; v_call: TRBV6-6; clone_size: .; j_call: TRBJ1-1; cdr3_nt: TGTGCCAGCAGTTACTCGCCAGTAAATACTGAAGCTTTCTTT; cdr3_aa: CASSYSPVNTEAFF
d_call: TRBD2; cdr3_length: 18; v_call: TRBV4-1; clone_size: .; j_call: TRBJ2-1; cdr3_nt: TGCGCCAGCAGCCGCCGGGAGGCTAGCGGGAGCCCGGCCGATGAGCAGTTCTTC; cdr3_aa: CASSRREASGSPADEQFF